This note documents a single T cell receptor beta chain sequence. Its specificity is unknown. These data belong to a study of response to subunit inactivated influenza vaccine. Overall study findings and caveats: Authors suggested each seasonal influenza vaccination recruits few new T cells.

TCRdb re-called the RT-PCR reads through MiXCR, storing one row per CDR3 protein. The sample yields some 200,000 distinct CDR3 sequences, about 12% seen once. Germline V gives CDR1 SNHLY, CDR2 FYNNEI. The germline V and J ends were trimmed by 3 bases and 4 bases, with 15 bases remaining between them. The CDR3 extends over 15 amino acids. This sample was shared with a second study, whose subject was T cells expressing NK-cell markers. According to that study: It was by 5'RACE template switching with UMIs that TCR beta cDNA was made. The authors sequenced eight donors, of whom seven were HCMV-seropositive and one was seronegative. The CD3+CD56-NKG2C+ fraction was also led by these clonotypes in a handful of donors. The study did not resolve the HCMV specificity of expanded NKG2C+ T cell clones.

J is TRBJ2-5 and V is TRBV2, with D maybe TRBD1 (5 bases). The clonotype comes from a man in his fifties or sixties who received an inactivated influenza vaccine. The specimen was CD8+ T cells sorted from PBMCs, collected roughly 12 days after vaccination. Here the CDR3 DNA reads TGTGCCAGCAGTGAGGGGCAGACAACCTCAGAGACCCAGTACTTC. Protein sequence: CASSEGQTTSETQYF.